The clone carrying this T cell receptor beta chain was picked up one time. The antigen remains unidentified. The data stem from a study of T cell responses to AZD1222 COVID-19 vaccine. Study-wide results and limits: Just six AZD1222 recipients tested seropositive at baseline.

Only in-frame clones appear in the TCRdb table, and some are missing; sequencing was by immunoSEQ multiplex PCR. The data hold about 210,000 clones, with less than 95% observed a single time. V dropped 2 bases and J dropped 1; count of bases not matched to a gene: 5. Germline CDR1 and CDR2: KGHSH and LQKENI. The CDR3 covers 16 residues. The sequencing used peripheral blood, collected 28 days after the second dose of the MenACWY control vaccine. The clonotype was recovered from an adult who received the MenACWY meningococcal vaccine as a control. The rearrangement joins TRBV18 to TRBJ1-3, with TRBD1 identical over 7 bases. The CDR3: CASSPVRDSSGNTIYF. The DNA for the CDR3 is TGTGCCAGCTCACCAGTCCGGGACAGTTCTGGAAACACCATATATTTT.